One and the same sample provided the 27 T cell receptor beta chains below, sequenced in a study of shared clonotypes between healthy human individuals. TCRdb's table, derived via immunoSEQ multiplex PCR, lists solely in-frame clones and lacks some. The table lists a few hundred thousand clones, more than 95% of them singletons, with 0.045% to 0.07% in the top ten. Material for sequencing was naive CD4+ T cells sorted from blood. Subset defined: CD45RA+ positively selected. The receptors stem from a woman in her thirties in good health.

This clone was detected once. The CDR3 loop reads CSVDAMTLTSGRNNEQFF. As DNA, the CDR3 is TGCAGCGTTGATGCGATGACCTTAACTAGCGGGAGGAACAATGAGCAGTTCTTC. The chain links TRBV29-1 to TRBJ2-1, with TRBD2 matching over 12 bases. The length of the CDR3 is 18 residues. The V and J ends lost 3 bases and 5 bases, in that order; junction bases with no gene match: 14. In germline, CDR1 is SQVTM, CDR2 ANQGSEA.

The chain uses TRBV5-1 and TRBJ2-7; 10 bases are a match to TRBD2. Germline V CDR1 and CDR2: SGHRS, YFSETQ. V shed 2 bases and J 0 bases; nucleotides not matched to a gene: 5. The CDR3 is made up of 16 amino acids. The CDR3 nucleotides are TGCGCCAGCAGCTTTCTAGCGGGAGCGAGCTCCTACGAGCAGTACTTC. It is translated as CASSFLAGASSYEQYF. The complete variable domain, with remaining parts taken from reference TRBV5-1 and TRBJ2-7, reads KAGVTQTPRYLIKTRGQQVTLSCSPISGHRSVSWYQQTPGQGLQFLFEYFSETQRNKGNFPGRFSGRQFSNSRSEMNVSTLELGDSALYLCASSFLAGASSYEQYFGPGTRLTVT.

The chain carries TRBV4-2 and TRBJ2-5; tentative D call: TRBD1 (5 bases). This CDR3 comprises 14 residues. Germline-derived CDR1 and CDR2 are LGHNA and YNFKEQ. With 6 bases removed from V and 2 bases from J, the gap between germline ends came to 13 bases. The CDR3, as DNA: TGTGCCAGCAGTCGCGACAGACCTCAAGAGACCCAGTACTTC. Translation: CASSRDRPQETQYF.

The rearrangement uses TRBV5-1 and TRBJ2-5; D gene ambiguous. The germline V and J ends were trimmed by 4 bases and 1 base, with 20 bases remaining between them. Germline V gene data show CDR1 as SGHRS and CDR2 as YFSETQ. The CDR3 is made up of 17 amino acids. This chain's CDR3 is CASSAPLVGLPQETQYF. CDR3 nucleotide sequence: TGCGCCAGCAGCGCACCCCTGGTCGGCCTACCCCAAGAGACCCAGTACTTC.

This chain joins TRBV7-9 and TRBJ2-7; possibly TRBD1 for D (6 bases). The CDR3 contains 14 residues. The V gene's germline CDR1 is SEHNR and CDR2 FQNEAQ (reference sequence). V was cut by 5 bases and J by 3 bases, with 14 bases left in between. This CDR3 reads CASSLQGLGYEQYF. In nucleotides, the CDR3 is TGTGCCAGCAGCCTGCAGGGGTTGGGCTACGAGCAGTACTTC. The variable domain in full, with the rest retrieved from reference TRBV7-9 and TRBJ2-7, is DTGVSQNPRHKITKRGQNVTFRCDPISEHNRLYWYRQTLGQGPEFLTYFQNEAQLEKSRLLSDRFSAERPKGSFSTLEIQRTEQGDSAMYLCASSLQGLGYEQYFGPGTRLTVT.

This chain links TRBV6-1 with TRBJ2-7; 9 bases fit TRBD2. Germline lookup yields CDR1 MNHNS and CDR2 SASEGT. V was clipped by 3 bases and J by 7 bases; unmatched bases: 13. The CDR3 length is 16 residues. The chain's CDR3 is CASSDKRVAGVGEQYF. Written as DNA, the CDR3 is TGTGCCAGCAGTGATAAGAGGGTAGCGGGAGTGGGGGAGCAGTACTTC.

The rearrangement joins TRBV29-1 to TRBJ2-5; D not resolved. This CDR3 has 12 amino acids. The V and J ends lost 7 bases and 5 bases respectively, with 14 bases between them. Germline V gene sequence: CDR1 SQVTM, CDR2 ANQGSEA. The CDR3 is CSGLYVLETQYF. CDR3 bases: TGCAGCGGACTCTACGTATTGGAGACCCAGTACTTC. The whole variable domain, filled in from reference TRBV29-1 and TRBJ2-5, reads SAVISQKPSRDICQRGTSLTIQCQVDSQVTMMFWYRQQPGQSLTLIATANQGSEATYESGFVIDKFPISRPNLTFSTLTVSNMSPEDSSIYLCSGLYVLETQYFGPGTRLLVL.

This rearrangement joins TRBV11-1 to TRBJ2-5, with a tentative D call TRBD2 (6 bases). This CDR3 is 15 amino acids long. Trimming took 3 bases from V and 2 from J, leaving 13 bases between them. Germline V gene lookup returns CDR1 SGHAT and CDR2 FQDESV (reference sequence). CDR3 loop: CASSLVAGRQETQYF. CDR3 coding DNA: TGTGCCAGCAGCTTGGTCGCAGGGAGGCAAGAGACCCAGTACTTC.

The J gene is TRBJ2-5, the V gene TRBV29-1; D is ambiguous. The CDR3 spans 12 residues. CDR1 and CDR2 from the germline V gene are SQVTM and ANQGSEA. The germline V and J ends were trimmed by 4 bases and 7 bases, with 13 bases remaining between them. The CDR3 loop is CSVVSSRGTQYF. The CDR3, as DNA: TGCAGCGTTGTGAGCAGCCGCGGGACCCAGTACTTC.

The gene calls are TRBV30 and TRBJ2-1; D not resolved. Germline lookup yields CDR1 GTSNPN and CDR2 SVGIG (reference sequence). V was clipped by 4 bases and J by 9 bases, with 19 bases between them. This CDR3 has 14 residues. The CDR3 is CAWKEGFPSGEQFF. The CDR3 DNA is TGTGCCTGGAAGGAAGGCTTCCCGAGTGGTGAGCAGTTCTTC. The variable domain in full, with the rest retrieved from reference TRBV30 and TRBJ2-1, is SQTIHQWPATLVQPVGSPLSLECTVEGTSNPNLYWYRQAAGRGLQLLFYSVGIGQISSEVPQNLSASRPQDRQFILSSKKLLLSDSGFYLCAWKEGFPSGEQFFGPGTRLTVL.

The V and J genes are TRBV19 and TRBJ2-1, with 7 bases identical to TRBD2. CDR1 LNHDA and CDR2 SQIVND come from the germline V gene (reference sequence). V dropped 0 bases and J dropped 7; count of bases not matched to a gene: 9. This CDR3 comprises 16 residues. CDR3 DNA: TGTGCCAGTAGTATAGAGAGGCGGGAGCTTGGTAATGAGCAGTTCTTC. Translating it yields CASSIERRELGNEQFF.

The J gene is TRBJ2-6, the V gene TRBV5-1; TRBD2 might be the D (6 bases). The CDR3 runs to 17 residues. CDR1 and CDR2 from the germline V gene are SGHRS and YFSETQ. Trimming removed 2 bases at V and 1 base at J, with 13 bases between. The DNA for the CDR3 is TGCGCCAGCAGCTTATTATCTCGGGGGTCTGGGGCCAACGTCCTGACTTTC. This translates into CASSLLSRGSGANVLTF.

The V call is TRBV7-8, the J call TRBJ2-7, with TRBD1 identical over 10 bases. J was trimmed by 2 bases and V by 5 bases; bases with no gene match: 6. The CDR3 runs 15 residues. Germline lookup yields CDR1 SGHVS and CDR2 FQNEAQ. CDR3 in amino acids: CASSLDRGSPYEQYF. Here the CDR3 DNA reads TGTGCCAGCAGCCTGGACAGGGGGTCCCCCTACGAGCAGTACTTC.

The CDR3 protein is CASSATRTGSYNEQFF. The CDR3 DNA reads as TGTGCCAGCTCAGCAACTCGGACAGGGTCCTACAATGAGCAGTTCTTC. V and J are TRBV18 and TRBJ2-1; 8 nucleotides agree with TRBD1. The CDR3 consists of 16 residues. V trimming: 5 bases; J trimming: 1 base; junction bases outside the gene matches: 7. CDR1 and CDR2 (germline): KGHSH, LQKENI. Looking up the rest from reference TRBV18 and TRBJ2-1 gives the full variable domain: NAGVMQNPRHLVRRRGQEARLRCSPMKGHSHVYWYRQLPEEGLKFMVYLQKENIIDESGMPKERFSAEFPKEGPSILRIQQVVRGDSAAYFCASSATRTGSYNEQFFGPGTRLTVL.

This sequence joins TRBV28 and TRBJ2-7; 9 bases are a match to TRBD2. The V gene end was trimmed by 8 bases and the J gene end by 5 bases; junction bases not matched to a gene: 13. Germline V gene lookup returns CDR1 MDHEN and CDR2 SYDVKM. CDR3 length equals 15 residues. In DNA, the CDR3 is TGTGCCAGCCAAGGTCCGGGACTAGCCCACCACGAGCAGTACTTC. This gives the protein CASQGPGLAHHEQYF.

The gene calls are TRBV5-8 and TRBJ1-1; the D is unclear. The CDR3 has 14 amino acids. Trimming shortened V by 6 bases and J by 5 bases, and 17 bases separated the two germline ends. The V gene's germline CDR1 is SGHTS and CDR2 YDEGEE. The CDR3 region is CASIPRTVLTEAFF. The CDR3 bases are TGTGCCAGCATCCCCCGGACTGTGCTAACTGAAGCTTTCTTT.

This chain joins TRBV28 and TRBJ1-5; D remains unclear. Germline assignment: CDR1 MDHEN and CDR2 SYDVKM. V was cut by 2 bases and J by 10 bases, with 6 bases left in between. The CDR3 consists of 11 residues. The CDR3 is CASSLIPPQHF. The DNA of the CDR3 is TGTGCCAGCAGTTTAATCCCACCCCAGCATTTT.

The J gene is TRBJ2-5, the V gene TRBV6-5; D is unclear. Germline V gene sequence: CDR1 MNHEY, CDR2 SVGAGI. CDR3 length equals 15 residues. V lost 6 bases and J 3 bases, leaving 17 bases between the germline ends. CDR3 residues: CASRATQTWKETQYF. Written as DNA, the CDR3 is TGTGCCAGCAGGGCGACTCAGACTTGGAAAGAGACCCAGTACTTC.

This sequence joins TRBV6-6 and TRBJ1-2; D remains unclear. V was shortened by 5 bases and J by 5 bases, with 15 bases between the two germline ends. The CDR3 loop spans 14 amino acids. Germline values: CDR1 MNHNY, CDR2 SVGAGI (reference sequence). The CDR3: CASSLQPATYGYTF. The CDR3 region has the DNA TGTGCCAGCAGTCTCCAGCCTGCCACGTATGGCTACACCTTC.

The chain is built from TRBV27 and TRBJ1-2; D perhaps matches TRBD1 (5 bases). Germline V gene data show CDR1 as MNHEY and CDR2 as SMNVEV (reference sequence). Trimming pared 6 bases from V and 8 bases from J, leaving 31 bases between. CDR3 length equals 18 residues. CDR3 sequence (DNA): TGTGCCAGCAGATACAACAGACCAGGGTTCCCCGGATCCCGGGGCTACACCTTC. Translating gives CASRYNRPGFPGSRGYTF.

The rearrangement links TRBV5-1 to TRBJ1-2; TRBD1 aligns across 7 bases. The CDR3 sequence is 14 residues long. Trimming at V came to 3 bases and at J to 7 bases, leaving 9 bases not matched to a gene. CDR1 and CDR2 from the germline V gene are SGHRS and YFSETQ. The CDR3 region has the DNA TGCGCCAGCAGCTCAACTGACAGGGCTGGTGGCTACACCTTC. Protein sequence: CASSSTDRAGGYTF.

The rearrangement uses TRBV29-1 and TRBJ1-2; maybe TRBD1 (6 bases). V lost 4 bases, J lost 5 bases, and 14 bases lay in between. This CDR3 has 13 residues. Germline lookup yields CDR1 SQVTM and CDR2 ANQGSEA. CDR3 in amino acids: CSVVAGTIYGYTF. CDR3 nucleotide sequence: TGCAGCGTTGTGGCAGGGACAATTTATGGCTACACCTTC.

The chain employs TRBV30 and TRBJ1-2; possibly TRBD1 for D (5 bases). CDR3 length equals 11 residues. The germline V gene has CDR1 GTSNPN and CDR2 SVGIG (reference sequence). Trimming shortened V by 6 bases and J by 10 bases, and 15 bases separated the two germline ends. CDR3 residues: CACGTALYYTF. The CDR3 nucleotides read TGTGCCTGTGGGACCGCCTTATACTACACCTTC.

This clone occurred once. The rearrangement joins TRBV11-2 to TRBJ2-1; D not certain. The germline CDR1 and CDR2 sequences are SGHAT and FQNNGV. The ends were cut back, 1 base at V and 8 bases at J, with 3 bases in the middle. The CDR3 is made up of 11 amino acids. This CDR3 reads CASSLVDEQFF. The CDR3 region has the DNA TGTGCCAGCAGCTTAGTTGATGAGCAGTTCTTC.

The chain carries TRBV19 and TRBJ2-7; no firm D call. The CDR3 runs to 14 residues. V shed 1 base and J shed 6 bases, with 13 bases lying between them. Germline V gene sequence: CDR1 LNHDA, CDR2 SQIVND (reference sequence). This chain's CDR3 is CASSIGGVSFEQYF. Here the CDR3 DNA reads TGTGCCAGTAGTATAGGAGGCGTGAGTTTCGAGCAGTACTTC.

V and J are TRBV7-3 and TRBJ2-3; D not resolved. Trimming removed 5 bases from V and 10 bases from J, with 22 bases in between. CDR1 SGHTA and CDR2 FQGTGA come from the germline V gene. CDR3 length: 15 amino acids. The CDR3: CASSARDSLSVAQYF. Written as DNA, the CDR3 is TGTGCCAGCAGCGCCCGAGACTCGCTTAGTGTTGCGCAGTATTTT.

The chain joins TRBV5-1 to TRBJ2-7; TRBD2 matches at 10 bases. This CDR3 spans 17 amino acids. Germline trimming cut 3 bases from V and 0 bases from J; bases unmatched to any gene: 9. Looked up from germline, CDR1 is SGHRS and CDR2 is YFSETQ. In DNA, the CDR3 is TGCGCCAGCAGCTCCCCGTCGGGGACTAGCGACTCCTACGAGCAGTACTTC. This encodes CASSSPSGTSDSYEQYF.